These 25 T cell receptor beta chains were sequenced from one sample in a study of CXCR3-negative and CXCR3-positive naive CD8 T cells (dated by TCRdb to about 2019). For these TCRs, the target antigens are not known. Overall study results and their limits: Compared with CXCR3-negative naive cells, CXCR3-positive naive cells had TRB CDR3s with higher hydrophobicity (lower Kidera factor 4), lower energy, and higher strength and volume indices.

The instrument given in TCRdb is NextSeq 550. The Human TCR Profiling Kit (MiLaboratory) was used to prepare UMI-labeled 5' RACE TRB cDNA libraries. TCRdb reprocessed the reads, reporting each CDR3 protein sequence once and no DNA. The sample's table covers about 120,000 distinct CDR3 sequences. 0.36% of the sample belongs to the ten largest clones. Sequenced input: naive CXCR3+ CD8+ T cells from blood. The cell subset or site label of this sample denotes: CD45RO-CCR7+CD27+CD95- naive CD8+ T cells expressing CXCR3 (TNR3+). These receptors were obtained from a human donor in good health. Some clones in this sample may be carry-over from other donors' samples.

The genes are TRBV9 and TRBJ1-1. Germline CDR1 SGDLS, CDR2 YYNGEE. CDR3 length equals 14 residues. CDR3 protein: CASSHDALGTEAFF.

The chain recombines TRBV4-3 with TRBJ2-7; no DNA is available, so the TRBD1 call from TCRdb remains unchecked. CDR3 size: 19 residues. From germline, CDR1 is LGHNA and CDR2 YSLEER. CDR3 in amino acids: CASSQGVAWSGSDTYEQYF.

The chain links TRBV29-1 to TRBJ2-7. The CDR3 covers 13 residues. The germline V gene encodes CDR1 SQVTM and CDR2 ANQGSEA. The CDR3 reads CSVEAPDSYEQYF.

The rearrangement joins TRBV7-9 to TRBJ1-2; TCRdb's D call, TRBD1, is unchecked because there is no DNA. CDR1 SEHNR and CDR2 FQNEAQ come from the germline V gene (reference sequence). The CDR3 spans 15 residues. The CDR3 region is CASSLPGQGDYGYTF.

V usage is TRBV4-1 and J usage is TRBJ2-1; the D call of TRBD2 rests on TCRdb alone, since no DNA is present to check it. The germline V gene encodes CDR1 MGHRA and CDR2 YSYEKL. This CDR3 spans 15 amino acids. The CDR3 loop is CASSQVAGGHNEQFF.

The J gene is TRBJ1-1, the V gene TRBV28. Germline-derived CDR1 and CDR2 are MDHEN and SYDVKM. CDR3 length equals 15 residues. CDR3 region: CASSLSSLGNTEAFF.

The chain carries TRBV5-1 and TRBJ2-5. The germline CDR1 and CDR2 sequences are SGHRS and YFSETQ. The CDR3 extends over 16 amino acids. The CDR3 sequence is CASCEDRIPTQETQYF.

The gene calls are TRBV7-6 and TRBJ2-7; TCRdb calls TRBD1, which cannot be checked without DNA. Germline CDR1 reads SGHVS; CDR2 reads FNYEAQ. CDR3 length: 14 residues. CDR3 sequence: CACSLRDRGGEQYF.

The rearrangement joins TRBV7-9 to TRBJ1-5; no DNA is available, so the TRBD1 call from TCRdb remains unchecked. The germline V gene encodes CDR1 SEHNR and CDR2 FQNEAQ (reference sequence). The CDR3 length is 16 residues. CDR3 sequence reads: CASSIGTDESNQPQHF.

This chain joins TRBV5-6 and TRBJ2-1; TCRdb names TRBD1, which stays unverified in the absence of DNA. Germline V gene sequence: CDR1 SGHDT, CDR2 YYEEEE. CDR3 length: 13 residues. Here the CDR3 reads CASSAGTRNEQFF.

J is TRBJ1-3 and V is TRBV29-1. The CDR3 is made up of 14 amino acids. Germline-derived CDR1 and CDR2 are SQVTM and ANQGSEA. CDR3 residues: CSVERRGSGNTIYF. Using reference TRBV29-1 and TRBJ1-3 for the parts outside the CDR3, the full variable domain is SAVISQKPSRDICQRGTSLTIQCQVDSQVTMMFWYRQQPGQSLTLIATANQGSEATYESGFVIDKFPISRPNLTFSTLTVSNMSPEDSSIYLCSVERRGSGNTIYFGEGSWLTVV.

The chain employs TRBV20-1 and TRBJ1-5; as DNA is missing, the TRBD1 call by TCRdb cannot be tested. Per the germline V gene, CDR1 is DFQATT and CDR2 is SNEGSKA (reference sequence). The CDR3 extends over 13 amino acids. This CDR3 is CSARGDSNQPQHF.

V usage is TRBV7-9 and J usage is TRBJ2-1; TCRdb outputs TRBD1, but without DNA this stays unchecked. CDR3 length: 12 amino acids. Germline V gene lookup returns CDR1 SEHNR and CDR2 FQNEAQ (reference sequence). The chain's CDR3 is CASSPGLERSFF.

CDR3 region: CASTRRDSAAYEQYF. The chain recombines TRBV28 with TRBJ2-7; no DNA is available, so the TRBD1 call from TCRdb remains unchecked. Germline lookup yields CDR1 MDHEN and CDR2 SYDVKM. The CDR3 contains 15 residues.

The chain joins TRBV5-1 to TRBJ2-7. CDR3 length equals 13 residues. Looked up from germline, CDR1 is SGHRS and CDR2 is YFSETQ. The CDR3 spells CASSWDSIYEQYF.

The chain employs TRBV28 and TRBJ1-2. The CDR3 is 13 residues long. Per germline, CDR1 MDHEN and CDR2 SYDVKM. This CDR3 is CASSPSEYYGYTF.

CDR3 amino acids: CSVVEGGSEAFF. V gene TRBV29-1 combines with J gene TRBJ1-1. Germline V CDR1 and CDR2: SQVTM, ANQGSEA. The CDR3 totals 12 residues.

The V gene is TRBV29-1, the J gene TRBJ2-2; TCRdb's D call of TRBD1 is untestable without DNA. The CDR3 consists of 15 residues. From germline, CDR1 is SQVTM and CDR2 ANQGSEA. CDR3 in amino acids: CSVVGRGSNTGELFF.

The chain has TRBV5-5 and TRBJ2-1. This CDR3 is built from 16 residues. CDR1 and CDR2 (germline): SGHKS, YYEKEE (reference sequence). CDR3 loop: CASSLVEIRSYNEQFF. Looking up the rest from reference TRBV5-5 and TRBJ2-1 gives the full variable domain: DAGVTQSPTHLIKTRGQQVTLRCSPISGHKSVSWYQQVLGQGPQFIFQYYEKEERGRGNFPDRFSARQFPNYSSELNVNALLLGDSALYLCASSLVEIRSYNEQFFGPGTRLTVL.

The chain has TRBV20-1 and TRBJ2-2; the TRBD1 assignment by TCRdb is unverifiable without DNA. Germline V CDR1 and CDR2: DFQATT, SNEGSKA (reference sequence). The CDR3 has 11 residues. The CDR3 protein is CSAPDHGELFF.

This sequence joins TRBV7-2 and TRBJ2-3; TCRdb returns TRBD1, unconfirmable since there is no DNA. Germline V gene sequence: CDR1 SGHTA, CDR2 FQGNSA. The CDR3 is made up of 15 amino acids. CDR3 residues: CASSNPLGGLDTQYF. The complete variable domain, with remaining parts taken from reference TRBV7-2 and TRBJ2-3, reads GAGVSQSPSNKVTEKGKDVELRCDPISGHTALYWYRQSLGQGLEFLIYFQGNSAPDKSGLPSDRFSAERTGGSVSTLTIQRTQQEDSAVYLCASSNPLGGLDTQYFGPGTRLTVL.

This rearrangement joins TRBV7-8 to TRBJ2-7; TCRdb indicates TRBD2, and absent DNA this call remains unverified. Per germline, CDR1 SGHVS and CDR2 FQNEAQ. The CDR3 loop spans 14 amino acids. The CDR3: CASSRRANSYEQYF.

The chain is built from TRBV5-6 and TRBJ2-7; there is no DNA to check the TCRdb D call of TRBD1. This CDR3 comprises 14 residues. CDR1 is SGHDT, CDR2 YYEEEE, per germline. CDR3 residues: CASSWGTGTYEQYF.

V is TRBV7-6 and J is TRBJ2-5; without DNA, the TCRdb call of TRBD2 cannot be checked. The CDR3 sequence is 16 residues long. CDR1 is SGHVS and CDR2 is FNYEAQ in the germline V gene. CDR3 sequence reads: CASSFVKAKGGETQYF. The entire variable domain, with the rest obtained from reference TRBV7-6 and TRBJ2-5, is as follows: GAGVSQSPRYKVTKRGQDVALRCDPISGHVSLYWYRQALGQGPEFLTYFNYEAQQDKSGLPNDRFSAERPEGSISTLTIQRTEQRDSAMYRCASSFVKAKGGETQYFGPGTRLLVL.

This chain joins TRBV6-5 and TRBJ2-7; TCRdb reports TRBD2, a call that lacks DNA to check it against. Germline V gene lookup returns CDR1 MNHEY and CDR2 SVGAGI. The CDR3 spans 14 residues. CDR3 amino acids: CASSTGEGSYEQYF.